This T cell receptor beta chain comes out of a study of blood T cell repertoires in COVID-19. Study-wide background: Acute and convalescent COVID-19 specimens originated in the United States, Italy and Spain. Nucleic acid was either cDNA or gDNA, and it came from T cells, B-cell-depleted T cells, or PBMCs.

Data came from immunoSEQ multiplex PCR; TCRdb stores just in-frame clones and leaves some out. This table has about 280,000 clones, roughly 80% appearing once. Germline CDR1 is SGDLS and CDR2 is YYNGEE. V shed 3 bases and J 7 bases; nucleotides not matched to a gene: 6. CDR3 length: 15 amino acids. Sample: PBMCs or T cells enriched from blood (not recorded which). The chain employs TRBV9 and TRBJ1-6; 8 positions agree with TRBD1. The clonotype was recovered from a man aged 40-55 years who had been exposed to COVID-19. The CDR3 is CASSEGQVGNSPLHF. CDR3 sequence (DNA): TGTGCCAGCAGCGAGGGACAGGTCGGCAATTCACCCCTCCACTTT.